This T cell receptor beta chain comes out of a study of blood T cell repertoires in COVID-19. About the study: Whether acute or convalescent, the COVID-19 samples came from the United States, Italy and Spain.

In the authors' workflow: By means of reference gene primer amplification, nucleated cell counts were estimated. Data came from immunoSEQ multiplex PCR; TCRdb stores just in-frame clones and leaves some out. V and J calls and clone size follow that table, whereas D and trimming were derived from the DNA. The sample records about 310,000 clones, more than 85% being singletons. The J segment lost 7 bases and the V segment lost 1 base, leaving 9 bases of the junction unmatched. The CDR3 is 17 residues long. The germline CDR1 and CDR2 sequences are LGHNA and YNFKEQ. The chain has TRBV4-2 and TRBJ2-2; 10 bases fit TRBD2. This clonotype originated in a man between 65 and 85 years old with acute or convalescent COVID-19. The specimen sequenced was peripheral blood. CDR3 protein: CASSQVASGSLGGELFF. In DNA, the CDR3 is TGTGCCAGCAGCCAAGTAGCTAGCGGGAGTTTGGGCGGGGAGCTGTTTTTT.